This TCR beta chain was obtained from a study of T cell responses to AZD1222 COVID-19 vaccine. Overall study context: Second-dose timings of about 4 or about 12 weeks were pooled.

This table comes from immunoSEQ multiplex PCR, and its TCRdb copy is limited to in-frame clones, with some not included. The sample has tens of thousands of clones; over 80% are singletons. Regarding the study as a whole: Most donors were white British and more were female, and clonal diversity was possibly underestimated. Along spike, vaccine-associated CD4 TCRs were found throughout, with dominance at 160-218 and 743-854.

About this clone itself: Its antigen is still unknown. Other DNA sequences in the same sample also yield this CDR3.

Germline CDR1 is GTSNPN and CDR2 is SVGIG (reference sequence). Trimming removed 0 bases at V and 1 base at J, with 5 bases between. The CDR3 is 13 residues long. The TCR originated in an adult in good health. The chain is built from TRBV30 and TRBJ2-3; TRBD1 is a possible D gene (5 bases). The input for sequencing was peripheral blood, taken on day 0 of AZD1222 vaccination. The CDR3 DNA is TGTGCCTGGAGTGTAGGGGGCACAGATACGCAGTATTTT. Translated: CAWSVGGTDTQYF.